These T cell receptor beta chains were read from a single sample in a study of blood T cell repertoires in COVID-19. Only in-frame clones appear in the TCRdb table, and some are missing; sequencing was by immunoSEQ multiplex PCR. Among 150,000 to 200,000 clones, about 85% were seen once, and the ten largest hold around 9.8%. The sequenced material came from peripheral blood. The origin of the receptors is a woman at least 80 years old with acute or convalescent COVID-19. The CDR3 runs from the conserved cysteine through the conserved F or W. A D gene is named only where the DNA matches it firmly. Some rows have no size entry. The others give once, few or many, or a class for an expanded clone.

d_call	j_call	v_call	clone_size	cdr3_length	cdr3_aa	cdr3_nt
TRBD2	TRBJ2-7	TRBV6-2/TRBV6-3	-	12	CASSIGGVEQYF	TGTGCCAGCAGCATCGGGGGGGTCGAGCAGTACTTC
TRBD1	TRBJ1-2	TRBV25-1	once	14	CASTPGQGAYGYTF	TGTGCCAGCACACCGGGACAGGGGGCTTATGGCTACACCTTC
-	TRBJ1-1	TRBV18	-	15	CASSPTGAGDTEAFF	TGTGCCAGCTCACCTACGGGGGCGGGGGACACTGAAGCTTTCTTT
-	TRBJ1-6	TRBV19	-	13	CASENTRGSPLHF	TGTGCCAGTGAAAACACAAGGGGTTCACCCCTCCACTTT
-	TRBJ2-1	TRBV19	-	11	CASYSWNEQFF	TGTGCCAGTTATAGCTGGAATGAGCAGTTCTTC
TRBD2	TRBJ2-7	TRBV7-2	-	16	CASSSTGTSVPYEQYF	TGTGCCAGCAGTTCCACCGGGACTAGCGTCCCCTACGAGCAGTACTTC
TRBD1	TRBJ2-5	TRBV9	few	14	CASSRGQEVETQYF	TGTGCCAGCAGCCGGGGACAGGAGGTAGAGACCCAGTACTTC
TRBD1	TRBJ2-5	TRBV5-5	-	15	CASSLSTGTEETQYF	TGTGCCAGCAGCTTATCGACCGGGACAGAAGAGACCCAGTACTTC
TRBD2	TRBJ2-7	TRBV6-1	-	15	CASSESLAGVNEQYF	TGTGCCAGCAGTGAATCACTAGCGGGAGTGAACGAGCAGTACTTC
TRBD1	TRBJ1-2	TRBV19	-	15	CASSTPGTGHYGYTF	TGTGCCAGTAGTACACCCGGGACAGGCCACTATGGCTACACCTTC
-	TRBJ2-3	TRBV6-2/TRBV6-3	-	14	CASSYTGSTDTQYF	TGTGCCAGCAGTTATACCGGGAGCACAGATACGCAGTATTTT
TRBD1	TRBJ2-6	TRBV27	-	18	CASALWQGVSSGANVLTF	TGTGCCAGCGCCCTATGGCAGGGGGTGAGCTCTGGGGCCAACGTCCTGACTTTC
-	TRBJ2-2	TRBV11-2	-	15	CASSSGGAGTGELFF	TGTGCCAGCAGCTCGGGCGGGGCGGGGACCGGGGAGCTGTTTTTT
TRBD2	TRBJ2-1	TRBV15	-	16	CATSRGASGVYNEQFF	TGTGCCACCAGCAGAGGAGCTAGCGGGGTGTACAATGAGCAGTTCTTC
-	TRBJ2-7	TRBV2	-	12	CAVRQDRYEQYF	TGTGCCGTAAGACAGGACCGCTACGAGCAGTACTTC
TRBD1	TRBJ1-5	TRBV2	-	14	CASNLGQPNQPQHF	TGTGCCAGCAACTTGGGACAGCCAAATCAGCCCCAGCATTTT
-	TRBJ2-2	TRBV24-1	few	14	CATSGTRDTGELFF	TGTGCCACCAGCGGAACCCGGGACACCGGGGAGCTGTTTTTT
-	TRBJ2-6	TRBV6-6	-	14	CASSDAVGANVLTF	TGTGCCAGCAGTGATGCGGTCGGGGCCAACGTCCTGACTTTC
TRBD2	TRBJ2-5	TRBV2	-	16	CASRSLAGATQETQYF	TGTGCCAGCAGATCTCTAGCGGGGGCAACCCAAGAGACCCAGTACTTC
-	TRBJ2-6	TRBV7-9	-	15	CASSFGEPGANVLTF	TGTGCCAGCAGCTTCGGGGAACCTGGGGCCAACGTCCTGACTTTC
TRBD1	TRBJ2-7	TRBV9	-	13	CASSDPTGNEQYF	TGTGCCAGCAGCGATCCGACAGGGAACGAGCAGTACTTC
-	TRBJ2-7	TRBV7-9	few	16	CASSLTYGTTTYEQYF	TGTGCCAGCAGCTTAACGTATGGTACCACAACCTACGAGCAGTACTTC
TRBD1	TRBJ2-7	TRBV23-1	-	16	CASSQTRDRTSYEQYF	TGCGCCAGCAGTCAAACAAGGGACAGGACCTCCTACGAGCAGTACTTC
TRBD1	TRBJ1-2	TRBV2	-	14	CASSSGAGGNGYTF	TGTGCCAGCAGCTCGGGGGCAGGGGGCAACGGCTACACCTTC
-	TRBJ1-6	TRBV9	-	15	CASSSTGMGNSPLHF	TGTGCCAGCAGCTCGACAGGTATGGGTAATTCACCCCTCCACTTT
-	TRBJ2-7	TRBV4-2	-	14	CASSQDRGFGEQYF	TGTGCCAGCAGCCAAGATCGGGGTTTCGGGGAGCAGTACTTC
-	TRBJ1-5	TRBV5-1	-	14	CASSPGGDLGPQHF	TGCGCCAGCAGCCCCGGCGGGGATCTGGGGCCCCAGCATTTT
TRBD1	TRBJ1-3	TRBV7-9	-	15	CASSYGTVSGNTIYF	TGTGCCAGCAGCTACGGGACAGTCTCTGGAAACACCATATATTTT
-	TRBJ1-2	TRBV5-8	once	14	CASTLIGGIHGYTF	TGTGCCAGCACCCTGATCGGGGGTATACATGGCTACACCTTC
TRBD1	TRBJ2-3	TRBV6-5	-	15	CASSQDRGSADTQYF	TGTGCCAGCAGTCAGGACAGGGGTAGCGCAGATACGCAGTATTTT
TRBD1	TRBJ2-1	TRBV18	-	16	CASSGAGGVRESEQFF	TGTGCCAGCTCGGGGGCAGGGGGCGTTCGGGAGAGTGAGCAGTTCTTC
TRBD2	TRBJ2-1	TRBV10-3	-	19	CAISDSSGLALRSYNEQFF	TGTGCCATCAGTGATAGTAGCGGACTAGCGCTACGCTCCTACAATGAGCAGTTCTTC
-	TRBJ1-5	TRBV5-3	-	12	CARSEGDQPQHF	TGTGCCAGAAGCGAGGGGGATCAGCCCCAGCATTTT
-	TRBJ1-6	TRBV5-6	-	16	CASSRDLSSYNSPLHF	TGTGCCAGCAGCAGGGACTTGAGCTCCTATAATTCACCCCTCCACTTT
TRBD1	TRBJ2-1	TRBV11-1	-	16	CASSSRTGTRYNEQFF	TGTGCCAGCAGCTCCCGGACAGGGACCAGGTACAATGAGCAGTTCTTC
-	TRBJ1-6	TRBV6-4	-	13	CASSVTYNSPLHF	TGTGCCAGCAGTGTCACTTATAATTCACCCCTCCACTTT
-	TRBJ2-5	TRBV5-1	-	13	CASSADRQETQYF	TGCGCCAGCAGTGCCGACAGACAAGAGACCCAGTACTTC
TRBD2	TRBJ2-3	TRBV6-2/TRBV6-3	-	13	CASSSEREGKQYF	TGTGCCAGCAGTTCCGAGCGGGAGGGGAAGCAGTATTTT
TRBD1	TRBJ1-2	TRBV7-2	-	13	CASEPGQSYGYTF	TGTGCCAGCGAACCGGGACAGTCCTATGGCTACACCTTC
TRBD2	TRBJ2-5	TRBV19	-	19	CASSNGTSGSIIRGETQYF	TGTGCCAGTAGTAACGGGACTAGCGGGAGTATCATCCGGGGAGAGACCCAGTACTTC
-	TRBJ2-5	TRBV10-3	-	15	CAISERRVGQETQYF	TGTGCCATCAGTGAGAGGAGGGTTGGGCAAGAGACCCAGTACTTC
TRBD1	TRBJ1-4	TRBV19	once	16	CASSGTRTGTNEKLFF	TGTGCCAGTAGTGGGACACGGACAGGGACTAATGAAAAACTGTTTTTT
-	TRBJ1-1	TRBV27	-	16	CASSLQLPRGNTEAFF	TGTGCCAGCAGTCTACAACTCCCCAGGGGCAACACTGAAGCTTTCTTT
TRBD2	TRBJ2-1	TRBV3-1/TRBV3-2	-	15	CASSLAGSSYNEQFF	TGTGCCAGCAGCCTAGCGGGTAGCTCCTACAATGAGCAGTTCTTC
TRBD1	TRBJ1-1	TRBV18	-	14	CASSPGQGNTEAFF	TGTGCCAGCTCACCGGGACAGGGAAACACTGAAGCTTTCTTT